This T cell receptor (beta chain) was obtained from a study of post-analysis software for immune sequencing data. Whole-study findings and limits: In patients, TRBV5-6, TRBV5-1 and TRBV20-1 belonged to about five TRBV segments found more frequently than in controls.

This CDR3 is 15 amino acids long. Deletions cut 5 bases from V and 3 bases from J, with 16 bases between. Germline values: CDR1 SGHVS, CDR2 FQNEAQ. Unique molecular identifiers were carried by the TCR beta cDNA libraries. In TCRdb, the PCR reads were re-called with MiXCR into one record per CDR3 protein. Of about 770,000 distinct CDR3 sequences detected, about 43% appear once; the ten largest clones hold approximately 5%. This clonotype is a singleton in its sample. The antigen is not known. The chain recombines TRBV7-8 with TRBJ1-1; D is ambiguous. Specimen: blood. The sequence was collected from a girl between 10 and 17 years old with multiple sclerosis. DNA for the CDR3: TGTGCCAGCAGCCCCGTCAAGGCCCCATACACTGAAGCTTTCTTT. Encoded protein: CASSPVKAPYTEAFF.